Listed below are T cell receptor beta chains from one sample, sequenced in a study of blood T cell repertoires in COVID-19. Produced via immunoSEQ multiplex PCR; TCRdb's table is partial and in-frame only. The table records approximately 170,000 clones, around 81% of them present only once. Sequenced material: peripheral blood. The receptors originated from a woman at least 80 years old with COVID-19, enrolled during active disease. CDR3s leave out the opening cysteine and the closing phenylalanine or tryptophan. D genes are given only for firm matches. Clone size is shown for a subset of rows, as once, few, many or a class of expanded clone.

clone_size j_call v_call d_call cdr3_length cdr3_aa
NA TRBJ1-3 TRBV3-1/TRBV3-2 NA 11 ASSDTGGNTIY
NA TRBJ1-1 TRBV4-1 NA 13 ASSQDPNRVNEAF
NA TRBJ2-7 TRBV6-1 TRBD2 16 ASSDPRGLAGSSYEQY
NA TRBJ2-1 TRBV12-3/TRBV12-4 NA 11 ASSLVTETEQF
NA TRBJ1-2 TRBV6-5 NA 12 ASSRRRPNYGYT
NA TRBJ1-6 TRBV18 NA 13 ASSPFTGDNSPLH
NA TRBJ1-5 TRBV2 NA 11 ASSADSNQPQH
NA TRBJ1-2 TRBV5-4 TRBD1 13 ASRATGTGGLGYT
NA TRBJ2-5 TRBV11-2 NA 13 ASSLHASFQETQY
NA TRBJ1-5 TRBV24-1 TRBD1 15 ATSDTIGTGGSQPQH
NA TRBJ1-2 TRBV18 NA 12 ASSTQGLGYGYT
once TRBJ2-7 TRBV27 TRBD1 12 ASSTGQGVHEQY